Each of the 21 T cell receptor beta chains below was sequenced from the same sample in a study of shared clonotypes between healthy human individuals. Profiled with immunoSEQ multiplex PCR; TCRdb holds only in-frame clones, not every one. The sample consists of approximately 1.4 million clones, 95% to 99% of them appearing once. Sequencing was performed on naive CD4+ T cells sorted from blood. The sample's subset: CD45RA+ positively selected. Source of these receptors: a man aged 25 to 40 in good health.

V is TRBV2 and J is TRBJ2-7, with 10 positions matching TRBD2. Germline assignment: CDR1 SNHLY and CDR2 FYNNEI. The CDR3 is made up of 14 amino acids. The V gene end was trimmed by 7 bases and the J gene end by 2 bases; junction bases not matched to a gene: 5. The chain's CDR3 is CASTGTSVAYEQYF. The DNA for the CDR3 is TGTGCCAGCACTGGGACTAGCGTTGCCTACGAGCAGTACTTC.

The chain couples TRBV28 to TRBJ1-5, with a possible D match to TRBD1 (5 bases). The length of the CDR3 is 15 residues. Germline lookup yields CDR1 MDHEN and CDR2 SYDVKM. Trimming stripped 4 bases from V and 6 bases from J, with 16 bases between. The CDR3 DNA sequence: TGTGCCAGCAGTTCAACACAACGGGGGGTTCAGCCCCAGCATTTT. Translation: CASSSTQRGVQPQHF. Looking up the rest from reference TRBV28 and TRBJ1-5 gives the full variable domain: DVKVTQSSRYLVKRTGEKVFLECVQDMDHENMFWYRQDPGLGLRLIYFSYDVKMKEKGDIPEGYSVSREKKERFSLILESASTNQTSMYLCASSSTQRGVQPQHFGDGTRLSIL.

The J gene is TRBJ2-7, the V gene TRBV4-1; 9 nucleotides match TRBD2. J lost 0 bases, V lost 0 bases, and 9 bases had no gene match. Germline V gives CDR1 MGHRA, CDR2 YSYEKL. The CDR3 totals 18 residues. CDR3 DNA sequence: TGCGCCAGCAGCCAAGAGGAATCCGCGGGAGGGACCTCCTACGAGCAGTACTTC. Protein product: CASSQEESAGGTSYEQYF.

V and J are TRBV7-2 and TRBJ1-2; no clear D. Per the germline V gene, CDR1 is SGHTA and CDR2 is FQGNSA. The V end lost 4 bases, the J end lost 2 bases, and 8 bases lay between the germline ends. The CDR3 sequence is 13 residues long. The CDR3 DNA reads TGTGCCAGCAGCTCGAGTCAGAACTATGGCTACACCTTC. Its protein product is CASSSSQNYGYTF.

Of note for this clone: Distinct nucleotide sequences in the sample also encode this CDR3. The rearrangement joins TRBV5-4 to TRBJ2-7; a weak D match, TRBD2 (6 bases). Germline V lookup: CDR1 SGHNT, CDR2 YYREEE (reference sequence). The CDR3 extends over 14 amino acids. The V end was cut by 2 bases, the J end by 1 base, with 10 bases between. CDR3 sequence: CASSLYGSSYEQYF. CDR3 nucleotide sequence: TGTGCCAGCAGCTTATACGGGAGTTCCTACGAGCAGTACTTC.

CDR3 sequence reads: CASSQTSPTSGRRGTYEQYF. The CDR3 DNA follows: TGCGCCAGCAGTCAAACATCCCCGACTAGCGGGAGACGGGGCACCTACGAGCAGTACTTC. The chain combines TRBV23-1 with TRBJ2-7; 12 bases line up with TRBD2. TRBV23-1 qualifies as an ORF whose function is uncertain. After removal of 2 bases from V and 2 bases from J, the junction contained 16 bases not matched to a gene. The CDR3 runs 20 residues.

The chain has TRBV5-4 and TRBJ2-5, with TRBD2 matching 14 bases. From germline, CDR1 is SGHNT and CDR2 YYREEE (reference sequence). V was pared by 7 bases and J by 7 bases, with 3 bases of the junction left unmatched. The CDR3 is 13 amino acids. CDR3 nucleotide sequence: TGTGCCAGCGGGACTAGCGGGAGCGTGACCCAGTACTTC. It translates to CASGTSGSVTQYF.

The chain joins TRBV30 to TRBJ2-1; TRBD2 is a possible D gene (6 bases). CDR3 length: 12 amino acids. V was trimmed by 7 bases and J by 4 bases, leaving 11 bases between them. Germline CDR1 is GTSNPN and CDR2 is SVGIG (reference sequence). The CDR3 DNA sequence: TGTGCCTTGACCGGGGGATACAATGAGCAGTTCTTC. It translates to CALTGGYNEQFF.

CDR3 coding DNA: TGCAGCGCTAGACAGGGCCCGAACACTGAAGCTTTCTTT. Its translation is CSARQGPNTEAFF. J is TRBJ1-1 and V is TRBV29-1; 7 nucleotides agree with TRBD1. J lost 1 base, V lost 7 bases, and 6 bases had no gene match. From germline, CDR1 is SQVTM and CDR2 ANQGSEA. CDR3 length equals 13 residues.

The chain employs TRBV18 and TRBJ1-1; TRBD1 matches 7 bases. CDR1 is KGHSH, CDR2 LQKENI, per germline. With V trimmed by 0 bases and J by 2 bases, 3 bases remained unmatched. This CDR3 is 15 amino acids long. In nucleotides, the CDR3 is TGTGCCAGCTCACCACCTGACAGGGCCAACACTGAAGCTTTCTTT. Translation: CASSPPDRANTEAFF.

This chain links TRBV7-9 with TRBJ2-7; D might be TRBD2 (7 bases). V lost 5 bases and J 1 base, leaving 18 bases between the germline ends. The CDR3 runs 16 residues. Germline V gene lookup returns CDR1 SEHNR and CDR2 FQNEAQ (reference sequence). Here the CDR3 reads CASSTLGRDNSYEQYF. The CDR3 nucleotides are TGTGCCAGCAGCACCTTAGGGAGGGACAATTCCTACGAGCAGTACTTC.

This clone was recorded once. The chain combines TRBV18 with TRBJ2-2, with D unresolved. Trimming cost V 3 bases and J 1 base, with 9 bases left between them. The CDR3 extends over 15 amino acids. CDR1 is KGHSH and CDR2 is LQKENI in the germline V gene. DNA for the CDR3: TGTGCCAGCTCACCTTTGGGGATGAACACCGGGGAGCTGTTTTTT. This codes for CASSPLGMNTGELFF. The full variable domain, in which reference TRBV18 and TRBJ2-2 provide the parts outside the CDR3, is NAGVMQNPRHLVRRRGQEARLRCSPMKGHSHVYWYRQLPEEGLKFMVYLQKENIIDESGMPKERFSAEFPKEGPSILRIQQVVRGDSAAYFCASSPLGMNTGELFFGEGSRLTVL.

This clone occurred once. The chain recombines TRBV7-9 with TRBJ2-7; D is perhaps TRBD2 (5 bases). Trimming took 5 bases from V and 6 from J, leaving 14 bases between them. CDR1 is SEHNR and CDR2 is FQNEAQ in the germline V gene (reference sequence). CDR3 size: 13 residues. The CDR3 DNA sequence: TGTGCCAGCAGCCTTATGATACGGGGCGAGCAGTACTTC. This sequence encodes CASSLMIRGEQYF.

The V and J genes are TRBV6-9 and TRBJ2-7; 9 bases are a match to TRBD1. Trimming took 6 bases from V and 5 from J; bases not matched to a gene: 8. CDR1 and CDR2 from the germline V gene are MNHGY and SVAAGI. There are 14 residues in the CDR3. The CDR3: CASSRDREAHEQYF. The CDR3 region has the DNA TGTGCCAGCAGCCGGGACAGGGAGGCCCACGAGCAGTACTTC.

On this clone itself: The sample holds other DNA sequences that translate to the same CDR3. This rearrangement joins TRBV27 to TRBJ2-3; 8 bases line up with TRBD2. Germline values: CDR1 MNHEY, CDR2 SMNVEV (reference sequence). CDR3 length: 15 residues. The J segment lost 3 bases and the V segment lost 2 bases, leaving 4 bases of the junction unmatched. The CDR3 sequence is CASSLSGSGTDTQYF. DNA for the CDR3: TGTGCCAGCAGTTTAAGCGGGAGCGGGACAGATACGCAGTATTTT.

This rearrangement joins TRBV9 to TRBJ2-7; D is ambiguous. CDR1 and CDR2 (germline): SGDLS, YYNGEE. Trimming pared 3 bases from V and 8 bases from J, leaving 18 bases between. The CDR3 covers 14 residues. The DNA for the CDR3 is TGTGCCAGCAGCGCGGACCTTTTTATGGAGCAGCAGTACTTC. It translates to CASSADLFMEQQYF. Looking up the rest from reference TRBV9 and TRBJ2-7 gives the full variable domain: DSGVTQTPKHLITATGQRVTLRCSPRSGDLSVYWYQQSLDQGLQFLIQYYNGEERAKGNILERFSAQQFPDLHSELNLSSLELGDSALYFCASSADLFMEQQYFGPGTRLTVT.

The genes are TRBV5-5 and TRBJ2-1; a possible D gene is TRBD2 (7 bases). The V end lost 4 bases, the J end lost 2 bases, and 16 bases lay between the germline ends. Germline V lookup: CDR1 SGHKS, CDR2 YYEKEE (reference sequence). This CDR3 contains 16 residues. CDR3 sequence: CASSGGGSGPYNEQFF. The CDR3 DNA is TGTGCCAGCAGCGGGGGCGGGAGCGGTCCCTACAATGAGCAGTTCTTC.

V usage is TRBV11-3 and J usage is TRBJ2-3; TRBD2 matches at 8 bases. Per germline, CDR1 SGHNT and CDR2 YENEEA. V dropped 6 bases and J dropped 2; count of bases not matched to a gene: 4. CDR3 length: 14 residues. This CDR3 is CASSSGAATDTQYF. CDR3 coding DNA: TGTGCCAGCAGTAGCGGGGCCGCCACAGATACGCAGTATTTT.

This sequence joins TRBV28 and TRBJ1-2, with D perhaps TRBD1 (6 bases). The V and J ends lost 5 bases and 8 bases respectively, with 24 bases between them. The CDR3 sequence is 16 residues long. Germline CDR1 is MDHEN and CDR2 is SYDVKM. CDR3 nucleotide sequence: TGTGCCAGCAGTCCCGCTGGGTTCGGACAGTTTACGGGCTACACCTTC. Residues: CASSPAGFGQFTGYTF.

This clone was observed a single time. Here the CDR3 reads CASSATGGRRYEQFF. The CDR3 region has the DNA TGTGCCAGCAGCGCCACCGGGGGAAGGAGGTATGAGCAGTTCTTC. J is TRBJ2-1 and V is TRBV7-3; weak D call: TRBD2 (6 bases). V was clipped by 5 bases and J by 8 bases, with 19 bases between them. Germline CDR1 reads SGHTA; CDR2 reads FQGTGA. This CDR3 spans 15 amino acids.

The sample holds one count of this clone. The chain recombines TRBV11-2 with TRBJ2-5, with D possibly being TRBD1 or TRBD2 (5 bases each). Germline V lookup: CDR1 SGHAT, CDR2 FQNNGV. The V gene lost 0 bases and the J gene lost 5 bases, with 16 bases spanning the gap. The CDR3 length is 16 residues. This CDR3 reads CASSLEVRGARETQYF. In DNA form, the CDR3 reads TGTGCCAGCAGCTTAGAGGTACGAGGGGCTCGTGAGACCCAGTACTTC.